The sequence of this T cell receptor beta chain was determined in a study of cytomegalovirus exposure and HLA in healthy donors. General study findings and limits: A later analysis reported that several of the most significant clusters appeared to be linked to common viral pathogens, among them Epstein-Barr virus. In a later analysis, productive TCRs from donors in an Asian-associated ancestry cluster reportedly carried fewer N-insertions than the cohort mean.

Use of 60 Vbeta and 13 Jbeta primers characterized the PCR. TCRdb keeps only in-frame clones here, not all; method: immunoSEQ multiplex PCR. The table includes over 200,000 clones, approximately 78% detected once. CDR1 is LNHNV, CDR2 YYDKDF, per germline (reference sequence). The CDR3 sequence is 13 residues long. Deletions cut 4 bases from V and 0 bases from J, with 6 bases between. Turning to this clone: Its antigen is not known.

This receptor was identified in a male donor in good health and CMV-seronegative. Sequenced input: PBMCs. The gene calls are TRBV15 and TRBJ1-1; D remains ambiguous. The CDR3 sequence is CATSKALNTEAFF. The CDR3 coding sequence is TGTGCCACCAGCAAAGCCTTGAACACTGAAGCTTTCTTT.